What follows are 32 T cell receptor beta chains derived from one specimen sequenced in a study of T cells in Graves' hyperthyroidism and ophthalmopathy. Amplified TCR beta CDR3 regions derived from RNA transcripts. HTBI primers were employed in a first-round RT-PCR of the TCR CDR3. TCRdb processed the multiplex PCR reads anew with MiXCR; each CDR3 protein has one entry. The data hold more than 550,000 distinct CDR3 sequences, with 17% observed a single time. The sequenced sample was blood. All receptors derive from a man in his fifties with Graves' hyperthyroidism.

The CDR3 DNA follows: TGCAGTGCTAGAGAACAGGGTAACCACGAGCAGTACTTC. It yields the protein CSAREQGNHEQYF. The genes are TRBV20-1 and TRBJ2-7; TRBD1 is a possible D gene (6 bases). This CDR3 contains 13 residues. Germline CDR1 DFQATT, CDR2 SNEGSKA (reference sequence). V was clipped by 0 bases and J by 5 bases, with 11 bases between them.

This clonotype was recorded many times. CDR3 bases: TGTGCTAGTGGTCTCTCGGACGAGACAGGGATAAAGGGGAAAGAGACCCAGTACTTC. Translation gives CASGLSDETGIKGKETQYF. The rearrangement uses TRBV12-5 and TRBJ2-5, with TRBD1 matching 7 bases. Germline V gene sequence: CDR1 LGHNT, CDR2 FRNRAP. This CDR3 is 19 amino acids long. J lost 3 bases, V lost 5 bases, and 21 bases had no gene match. The entire variable domain, with the rest obtained from reference TRBV12-5 and TRBJ2-5, is as follows: DARVTQTPRHKVTEMGQEVTMRCQPILGHNTVFWYRQTMMQGLELLAYFRNRAPLDDSGMPKDRFSAEMPDATLATLKIQPSEPRDSAVYFCASGLSDETGIKGKETQYFGPGTRLLVL.

This chain joins TRBV19 and TRBJ1-5; no clear D. Trimming removed 0 bases from V and 3 bases from J, with 12 bases in between. CDR1 LNHDA and CDR2 SQIVND come from the germline V gene (reference sequence). CDR3 length: 16 amino acids. The chain's CDR3 is CASSIEGSGDNQPQHF. CDR3 nucleotide sequence: TGTGCCAGTAGTATAGAAGGCTCAGGCGACAATCAGCCCCAGCATTTT.

This clonotype was counted only a few times. J is TRBJ1-5 and V is TRBV28, with 10 bases identical to TRBD1. CDR1 is MDHEN, CDR2 SYDVKM, per germline. Unmatched junction bases numbered 2, after V lost 1 base and J lost 2 bases. The CDR3 spans 16 residues. CDR3 loop: CASSLSGTGGNQPQHF. In DNA, the CDR3 is TGTGCCAGCAGTTTATCGGGGACAGGGGGCAATCAGCCCCAGCATTTT.

This clonotype was detected a few times. V is TRBV24-1 and J is TRBJ2-5; 11 bases line up with TRBD1. CDR1 is KGHDR and CDR2 is SFDVKD in the germline V gene. The CDR3 contains 15 residues. J was trimmed by 3 bases and V by 2 bases; bases with no gene match: 1. Written as DNA, the CDR3 is TGTGCCACCAGTGATTGGGACAGGGGGGAAGAGACCCAGTACTTC. Its translation is CATSDWDRGEETQYF.

Ten or more counts support this clonotype. V is TRBV27 and J is TRBJ2-5; 12 positions match TRBD1. This CDR3 region has 19 residues. CDR1 MNHEY and CDR2 SMNVEV come from the germline V gene (reference sequence). J gave up 5 bases and V 4 bases, and 17 bases lay outside the gene matches. The CDR3 nucleotides read TGTGCCAGCAGTTACGCCCTCCCGGGACAGGGGGCGATTGAGGAGACCCAGTACTTC. Its protein is CASSYALPGQGAIEETQYF.

This clonotype has just a few counts. V usage is TRBV7-2 and J usage is TRBJ1-2; D remains unclear. This CDR3 comprises 13 residues. CDR1 SGHTA and CDR2 FQGNSA come from the germline V gene. Trimming took off 2 bases at V and 2 bases at J, with 6 bases between the two ends. CDR3 nucleotide sequence: TGTGCCAGCAGCTTAATACTAAACTATGGCTACACCTTC. This translates into CASSLILNYGYTF. Full variable domain (outside the CDR3, taken from reference TRBV7-2 and TRBJ1-2): GAGVSQSPSNKVTEKGKDVELRCDPISGHTALYWYRQSLGQGLEFLIYFQGNSAPDKSGLPSDRFSAERTGGSVSTLTIQRTQQEDSAVYLCASSLILNYGYTFGSGTRLTVV.

This clonotype has just a few counts. The chain couples TRBV5-1 to TRBJ2-1; the D gene is possibly TRBD1 (8 bases). V gave up 0 bases and J gave up 5 bases, with 15 bases separating them. The germline gives CDR1 SGHRS, CDR2 YFSETQ. CDR3 size: 16 residues. CDR3 DNA sequence: TGCGCCAGCAGCTTGGGTACAGGGGGGGACCACAATGAGCAGTTCTTC. As protein: CASSLGTGGDHNEQFF. The variable domain in full, with the rest retrieved from reference TRBV5-1 and TRBJ2-1, is KAGVTQTPRYLIKTRGQQVTLSCSPISGHRSVSWYQQTPGQGLQFLFEYFSETQRNKGNFPGRFSGRQFSNSRSEMNVSTLELGDSALYLCASSLGTGGDHNEQFFGPGTRLTVL.

About this clonotype itself: Its ends do not fully match the called genes, so a read error is possible. V gene TRBV12-3 or TRBV12-4 combines with J gene TRBJ2-7; 7 positions match TRBD2. CDR3 size: 13 residues. The CDR3 DNA reads as TGTGCCGGCAGTAGCGGGCCCGCCTACGAGCAGTACTTC. This codes for CAGSSGPAYEQYF.

The sample holds a few counts of this clonotype. The rearrangement links TRBV19 to TRBJ2-1; 9 bases are a match to TRBD2. The CDR3 is 17 amino acids. Germline V CDR1 and CDR2: LNHDA, SQIVND (reference sequence). Trimming cost V 3 bases and J 5 bases; bases outside gene matches: 11. The CDR3 spells CASSMSFGAGGNNEQFF. The CDR3 DNA is TGTGCCAGTAGTATGTCGTTTGGGGCGGGAGGGAACAATGAGCAGTTCTTC.

The table lists this clonotype with a few counts. The junction departs from the called germline gene at one end, perhaps through a read error. J is TRBJ1-5 and V is TRBV7-9, with 8 nucleotides matching TRBD1. Germline V gives CDR1 SEHNR, CDR2 FQNEAQ (reference sequence). The CDR3 length is 17 residues. The CDR3 DNA sequence: TGTGCCAGCAGTTTAGACAGGGGAAGACAAAGCAATCAGCCCCAGCATTTT. This translates into CASSLDRGRQSNQPQHF.

This clonotype was seen a handful of times. The CDR3 region has the DNA TGCAGTGCCTTCCCGGGACAGGGGGACACTGAAGCTTTCTTT. Amino acid sequence: CSAFPGQGDTEAFF. The chain joins TRBV20-1 to TRBJ1-1, with TRBD1 identical over 11 bases. V dropped 6 bases and J dropped 3; count of bases not matched to a gene: 6. Germline lookup yields CDR1 DFQATT and CDR2 SNEGSKA (reference sequence). CDR3 length: 14 residues.

This clonotype came up many times. This chain links TRBV11-3 with TRBJ1-5, with unresolved D. CDR3 length equals 16 residues. V was trimmed by 5 bases and J by 6 bases, leaving 20 bases between them. Germline CDR1 and CDR2: SGHNT and YENEEA. CDR3 coding DNA: TGTGCCAGCAGCCCTCGGGCCCGGGAGGGAGGTCAGCCCCAGCATTTT. This codes for CASSPRAREGGQPQHF.

For this clonotype: This may be a read error, as it is one base from a much larger clone. The CDR3 sequence is CASSLRGIHNEQVF. In nucleotides, the CDR3 is TGTGCCAGCAGCTTACGAGGGATCCACAATGAGCAGGTCTTC. This chain joins TRBV11-3 and TRBJ2-1; TRBD2 is a possible D gene (5 bases). The length of the CDR3 is 14 residues. Germline-derived CDR1 and CDR2 are SGHNT and YENEEA.

This clonotype was seen a few times. The chain links TRBV24-1 to TRBJ2-3; TRBD2 agrees at 8 bases. Germline CDR1 and CDR2: KGHDR and SFDVKD. The trim removed 7 bases at V and 10 bases at J, leaving 3 bases unmatched. The length of the CDR3 is 11 residues. This CDR3 reads CATSALAAQYF. The CDR3 DNA reads as TGTGCCACCAGCGCACTAGCGGCGCAGTATTTT.

V gene TRBV6-1 combines with J gene TRBJ1-2; 8 positions match TRBD1. CDR1 and CDR2 (germline): MNHNS, SASEGT. The junction had 5 bases not matched to a gene; V was cut back by 3 bases and J by 5 bases. The CDR3 has 14 residues. CDR3 DNA: TGTGCCAGCAGTGAGACAGGGGAAGGTTATGGCTACACCTTC. As protein: CASSETGEGYGYTF.

The table lists this clonotype with a few counts. The J gene is TRBJ2-1, the V gene TRBV6-1, with a weak D call TRBD1 (5 bases). The V gene lost 4 bases and the J gene lost 6 bases, with 13 bases spanning the gap. This CDR3 spans 14 amino acids. CDR1 and CDR2 (germline): MNHNS, SASEGT. As DNA, the CDR3 is TGTGCCAGCAGTGGTAGCCCTAGGGGCAATGAGCAGTTCTTC. This sequence encodes CASSGSPRGNEQFF.

Regarding this clonotype: One end of the junction fails to match germline, which may point to a read error. This chain connects TRBV6-2 or TRBV6-3 to TRBJ2-5; the match to TRBD1 covers 7 bases. This CDR3 is 16 amino acids long. The germline gives CDR1 MNHEY, CDR2 SVGEGT. CDR3 bases: TGTGCCAGCAGCGGACTGAGGGGACAGAGTCAAGAAACCCAGTACTTC. It codes for CASSGLRGQSQETQYF.

V and J are TRBV24-1 and TRBJ2-1, with D possibly matching TRBD2 (6 bases). Trimming left V 1 base short and J 9 bases short, with 21 bases between. The CDR3 has 17 residues. The germline gives CDR1 KGHDR, CDR2 SFDVKD. The CDR3 loop reads CATSDLSPGGGRREQFF. The CDR3 region has the DNA TGTGCCACCAGTGATTTATCACCCGGCGGAGGGCGGCGTGAGCAGTTCTTC.

This clonotype was recorded at least ten times. The rearrangement joins TRBV12-3 or TRBV12-4 to TRBJ1-5; D is possibly TRBD1 (5 bases). This CDR3 comprises 14 residues. Trimming pared 6 bases from V and 5 bases from J, leaving 14 bases between. The chain's CDR3 is CASRGLGEHQPQHF. As DNA, the CDR3 is TGTGCCAGCAGGGGTTTGGGGGAGCATCAGCCCCAGCATTTT.

The genes are TRBV28 and TRBJ2-7; tentatively, D is TRBD2 (6 bases). This CDR3 is built from 13 residues. The ends were cut back, 5 bases at V and 9 bases at J, with 17 bases in the middle. Germline loops: CDR1 MDHEN, CDR2 SYDVKM. CDR3 DNA: TGTGCCAGCAGTACACATCCGGGAGCGACGCAGTACTTC. Amino acid sequence: CASSTHPGATQYF.

This clonotype was counted many times. V is TRBV2 and J is TRBJ2-3; D is undetermined. This CDR3 is built from 13 residues. Per the germline V gene, CDR1 is SNHLY and CDR2 is FYNNEI. The V end lost 3 bases, the J end lost 0 bases, and 4 bases lay between the germline ends. The CDR3 DNA follows: TGTGCCAGCAGTGACAGAAGCACAGATACGCAGTATTTT. The encoded protein is CASSDRSTDTQYF.

This clonotype was seen more than once but under ten times. The gene calls are TRBV10-3 and TRBJ2-1; 13 bases agree with TRBD2. The germline V gene has CDR1 ENHRY and CDR2 SYGVKD. This CDR3 is 16 amino acids long. The J segment lost 0 bases and the V segment lost 4 bases, leaving 0 bases of the junction unmatched. The CDR3 DNA sequence: TGTGCCATCAGTGGGACTAGCGGGAGCTCCTACAATGAGCAGTTCTTC. Encoded protein: CAISGTSGSSYNEQFF.

This clonotype occurred many times. The chain combines TRBV3-1 with TRBJ2-1; possibly TRBD2 for D (6 bases). The CDR3 loop spans 15 amino acids. Per the germline V gene, CDR1 is LGHDT and CDR2 is YNNKEL (reference sequence). Trimming cost V 4 bases and J 9 bases, with 19 bases left between them. The CDR3 is CASSPTPFAGGEQFF. DNA for the CDR3: TGTGCCAGCAGCCCCACCCCCTTTGCCGGGGGTGAGCAGTTCTTC.

The chain has TRBV12-3 or TRBV12-4 and TRBJ2-3, with 15 bases fitting TRBD2. This CDR3 is 24 amino acids long. The V segment lost 4 bases and the J segment 9 bases; nucleotides outside the gene matches: 32. Here the CDR3 DNA reads TGTGCCAGCAGTTCCCCCGCCCGGGACGGCACGAATCTCGGACTAGCGGGAGGGTTGAGAACGCAGTATTTT. Its translation: CASSSPARDGTNLGLAGGLRTQYF.

This chain uses TRBV9 with TRBJ2-7; TRBD2 is a possible D gene (6 bases). Trimming pared 0 bases from V and 3 bases from J, leaving 13 bases between. CDR3 length: 15 residues. CDR1 is SGDLS, CDR2 YYNGEE, per germline. CDR3 in amino acids: CASSVESGPFYEQYF. CDR3 DNA: TGTGCCAGCAGCGTAGAAAGCGGGCCGTTCTACGAGCAGTACTTC.

The chain is built from TRBV27 and TRBJ2-7, with D maybe TRBD2 (6 bases). Looked up from germline, CDR1 is MNHEY and CDR2 is SMNVEV (reference sequence). Trimming cost V 0 bases and J 2 bases, with 11 bases left between them. The length of the CDR3 is 15 residues. The CDR3 DNA reads TGTGCCAGCAGTTTATCATGGGGGGTAGCCTACGAGCAGTACTTC. This codes for CASSLSWGVAYEQYF.

This clonotype was seen at least ten times. This rearrangement joins TRBV12-5 to TRBJ2-1; 7 nucleotides match TRBD2. V was clipped by 5 bases and J by 3 bases; unmatched bases: 4. The germline V gene encodes CDR1 LGHNT and CDR2 FRNRAP. The CDR3 loop spans 14 amino acids. The CDR3 DNA sequence: TGTGCTAGTGGTACCGGGGGGTTCTACAATGAGCAGTTCTTC. Protein product: CASGTGGFYNEQFF. The variable domain in full, with the rest retrieved from reference TRBV12-5 and TRBJ2-1, is DARVTQTPRHKVTEMGQEVTMRCQPILGHNTVFWYRQTMMQGLELLAYFRNRAPLDDSGMPKDRFSAEMPDATLATLKIQPSEPRDSAVYFCASGTGGFYNEQFFGPGTRLTVL.

This clonotype was seen ten or more times. The chain carries TRBV12-3 or TRBV12-4 and TRBJ2-1; D perhaps matches TRBD2 (7 bases). The CDR3 is made up of 13 amino acids. The V end was cut by 5 bases, the J end by 6 bases, with 11 bases between. The DNA of the CDR3 is TGTGCCAGCAGTCCTGCGGGGGCCAATGAGCAGTTCTTC. It specifies CASSPAGANEQFF.

There are many counts of this clonotype. The rearrangement links TRBV6-9 to TRBJ1-3; D not resolved. V dropped 4 bases and J dropped 2 bases, with 9 bases sitting between them. The CDR3 consists of 14 residues. Germline loops: CDR1 MNHGY, CDR2 SVAAGI. The CDR3 spells CASSFSGAGNTIYF. The CDR3 nucleotides are TGTGCCAGCAGTTTCTCCGGGGCTGGAAACACCATATATTTT.

This clonotype has only a few counts. The chain uses TRBV20-1 and TRBJ1-4; D may be TRBD1 (6 bases). This CDR3 contains 13 residues. Germline lookup yields CDR1 DFQATT and CDR2 SNEGSKA (reference sequence). V lost 3 bases and J 3 bases, leaving 8 bases between the germline ends. Here the CDR3 DNA reads TGCAGTGCTAGTACAGGGTCTAATGAAAAACTGTTTTTT. Translated, it gives CSASTGSNEKLFF.

This clonotype was found many times. The rearrangement joins TRBV7-9 to TRBJ2-7; no clear D gene. The V end was cut by 6 bases, the J end by 0 bases, with 15 bases between. The CDR3 spans 15 residues. The germline gives CDR1 SEHNR, CDR2 FQNEAQ (reference sequence). CDR3 amino acids: CASSPHDTISYEQYF. The CDR3 DNA follows: TGTGCCAGCAGTCCTCATGACACCATCTCCTACGAGCAGTACTTC. Together with reference TRBV7-9 and TRBJ2-7, the CDR3 gives the full variable domain: DTGVSQNPRHKITKRGQNVTFRCDPISEHNRLYWYRQTLGQGPEFLTYFQNEAQLEKSRLLSDRFSAERPKGSFSTLEIQRTEQGDSAMYLCASSPHDTISYEQYFGPGTRLTVT.